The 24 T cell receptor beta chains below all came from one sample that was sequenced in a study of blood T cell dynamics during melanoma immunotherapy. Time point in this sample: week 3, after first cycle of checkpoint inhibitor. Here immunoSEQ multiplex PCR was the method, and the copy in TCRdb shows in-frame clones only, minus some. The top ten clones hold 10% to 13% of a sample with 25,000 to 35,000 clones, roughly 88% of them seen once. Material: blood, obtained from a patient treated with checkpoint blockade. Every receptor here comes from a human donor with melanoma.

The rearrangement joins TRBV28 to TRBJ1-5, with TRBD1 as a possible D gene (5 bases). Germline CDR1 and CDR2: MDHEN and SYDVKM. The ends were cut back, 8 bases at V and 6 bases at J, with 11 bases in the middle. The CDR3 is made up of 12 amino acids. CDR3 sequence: CASGGRAQPQHF. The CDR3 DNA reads TGTGCCAGCGGGGGGAGGGCTCAGCCCCAGCATTTT.

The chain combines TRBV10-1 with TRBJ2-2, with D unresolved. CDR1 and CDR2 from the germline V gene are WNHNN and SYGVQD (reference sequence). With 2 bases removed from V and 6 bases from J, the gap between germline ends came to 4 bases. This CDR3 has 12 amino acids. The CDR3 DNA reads TGCGCCAGCAGTGAGGGATCCGGGGAGCTGTTTTTT. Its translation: CASSEGSGELFF.

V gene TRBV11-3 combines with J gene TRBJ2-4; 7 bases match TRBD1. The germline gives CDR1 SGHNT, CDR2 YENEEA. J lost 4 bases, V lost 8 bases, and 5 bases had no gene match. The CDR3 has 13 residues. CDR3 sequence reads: CASSGQLKNIQYF. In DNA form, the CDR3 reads TGTGCCAGCTCGGGACAGCTGAAAAACATTCAGTACTTC.

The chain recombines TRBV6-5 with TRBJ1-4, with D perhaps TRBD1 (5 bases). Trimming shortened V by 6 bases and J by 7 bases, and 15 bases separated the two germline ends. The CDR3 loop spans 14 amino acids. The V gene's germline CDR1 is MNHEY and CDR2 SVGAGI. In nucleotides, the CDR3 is TGTGCCAGCAGCCCTATGACAGTTTCTGAAAAACTGTTTTTT. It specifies CASSPMTVSEKLFF.

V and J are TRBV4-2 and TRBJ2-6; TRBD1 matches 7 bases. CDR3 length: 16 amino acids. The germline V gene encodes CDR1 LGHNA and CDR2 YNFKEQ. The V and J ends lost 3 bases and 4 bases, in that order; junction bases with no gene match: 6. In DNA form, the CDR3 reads TGTGCCAGCAGCCATAACAGGGGATCCGGGGCCAACGTCCTGACTTTC. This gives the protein CASSHNRGSGANVLTF.

The CDR3 DNA sequence: TGTGCCAGCAGCCATCCGGGACAGGGGGCCCAAGGCTACACCTTC. It yields the protein CASSHPGQGAQGYTF. The chain recombines TRBV7-2 with TRBJ1-2, with 12 bases identical to TRBD1. CDR3 length: 15 amino acids. Trimming removed 5 bases from V and 8 bases from J; junction bases left unmatched: 9. Germline V CDR1 and CDR2: SGHTA, FQGNSA. The variable domain in full, with the rest retrieved from reference TRBV7-2 and TRBJ1-2, is GAGVSQSPSNKVTEKGKDVELRCDPISGHTALYWYRQSLGQGLEFLIYFQGNSAPDKSGLPSDRFSAERTGGSVSTLTIQRTQQEDSAVYLCASSHPGQGAQGYTFGSGTRLTVV.

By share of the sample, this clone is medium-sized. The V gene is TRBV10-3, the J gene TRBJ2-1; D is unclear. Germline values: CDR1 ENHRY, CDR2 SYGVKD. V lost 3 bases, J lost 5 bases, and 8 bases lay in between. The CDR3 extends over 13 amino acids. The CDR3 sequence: CAISDGADNEQFF. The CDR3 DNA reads TGTGCCATCAGTGATGGCGCCGACAATGAGCAGTTCTTC.

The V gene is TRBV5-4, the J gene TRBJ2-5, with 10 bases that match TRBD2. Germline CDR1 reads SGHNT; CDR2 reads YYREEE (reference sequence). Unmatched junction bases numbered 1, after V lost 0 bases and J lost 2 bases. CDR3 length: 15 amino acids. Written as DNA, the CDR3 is TGTGCCAGCAGCTTGGAAGCGGGAGGGCAAGAGACCCAGTACTTC. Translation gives CASSLEAGGQETQYF.

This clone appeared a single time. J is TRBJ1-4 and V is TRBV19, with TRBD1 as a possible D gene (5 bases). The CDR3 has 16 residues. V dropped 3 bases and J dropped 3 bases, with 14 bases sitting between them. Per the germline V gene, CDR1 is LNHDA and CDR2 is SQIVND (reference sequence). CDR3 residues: CASSIGGAGANEKLFF. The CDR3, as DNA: TGTGCCAGTAGTATCGGAGGGGCCGGGGCTAATGAAAAACTGTTTTTT.

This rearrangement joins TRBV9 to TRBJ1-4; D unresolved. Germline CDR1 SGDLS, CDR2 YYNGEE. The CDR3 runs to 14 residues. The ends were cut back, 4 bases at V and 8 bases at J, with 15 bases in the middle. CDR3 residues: CASSPGSLNEKLFF. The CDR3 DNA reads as TGTGCCAGCAGCCCCGGGTCCCTAAACGAAAAACTGTTTTTT.

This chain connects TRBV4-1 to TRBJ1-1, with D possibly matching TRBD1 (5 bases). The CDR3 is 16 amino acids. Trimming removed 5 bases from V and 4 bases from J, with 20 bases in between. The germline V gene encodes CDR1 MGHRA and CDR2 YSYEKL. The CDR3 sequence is CASSSDKGARGTEAFF. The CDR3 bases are TGCGCCAGCAGCTCAGACAAAGGGGCGCGGGGCACTGAAGCTTTCTTT.

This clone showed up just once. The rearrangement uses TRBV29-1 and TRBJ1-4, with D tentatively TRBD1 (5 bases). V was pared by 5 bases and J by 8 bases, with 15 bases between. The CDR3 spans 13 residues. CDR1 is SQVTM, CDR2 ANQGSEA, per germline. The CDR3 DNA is TGCAGCGTTAGAAGTATAGGGGAAGAAAAACTGTTTTTT. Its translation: CSVRSIGEEKLFF. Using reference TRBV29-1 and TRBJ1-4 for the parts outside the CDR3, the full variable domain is SAVISQKPSRDICQRGTSLTIQCQVDSQVTMMFWYRQQPGQSLTLIATANQGSEATYESGFVIDKFPISRPNLTFSTLTVSNMSPEDSSIYLCSVRSIGEEKLFFGSGTQLSVL.

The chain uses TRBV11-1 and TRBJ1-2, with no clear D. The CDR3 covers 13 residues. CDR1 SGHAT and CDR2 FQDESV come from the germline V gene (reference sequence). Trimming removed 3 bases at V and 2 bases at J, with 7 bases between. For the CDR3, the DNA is TGTGCCAGCAGCTTTAGCAGGAACTATGGCTACACCTTC. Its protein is CASSFSRNYGYTF.

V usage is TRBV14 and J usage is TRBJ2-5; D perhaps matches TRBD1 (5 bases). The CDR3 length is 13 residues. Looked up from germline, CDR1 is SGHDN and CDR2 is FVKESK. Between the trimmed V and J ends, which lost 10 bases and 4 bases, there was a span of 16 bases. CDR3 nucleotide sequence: TGTGCCACCCAAAGGTATCAGGGAGAGACCCAGTACTTC. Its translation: CATQRYQGETQYF. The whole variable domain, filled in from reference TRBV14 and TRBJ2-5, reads EAGVTQFPSHSVIEKGQTVTLRCDPISGHDNLYWYRRVMGKEIKFLLHFVKESKQDESGMPNNRFLAERTGGTYSTLKVQPAELEDSGVYFCATQRYQGETQYFGPGTRLLVL.

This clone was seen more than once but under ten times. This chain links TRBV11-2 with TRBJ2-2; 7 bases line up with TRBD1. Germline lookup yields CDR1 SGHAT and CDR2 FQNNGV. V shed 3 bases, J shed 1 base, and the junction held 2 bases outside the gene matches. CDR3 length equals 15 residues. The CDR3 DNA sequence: TGTGCCAGCAGCTTTCAGGGGGTGAACACCGGGGAGCTGTTTTTT. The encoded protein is CASSFQGVNTGELFF. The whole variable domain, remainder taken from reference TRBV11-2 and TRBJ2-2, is EAGVAQSPRYKIIEKRQSVAFWCNPISGHATLYWYQQILGQGPKLLIQFQNNGVVDDSQLPKDRFSAERLKGVDSTLKIQPAKLEDSAVYLCASSFQGVNTGELFFGEGSRLTVL.

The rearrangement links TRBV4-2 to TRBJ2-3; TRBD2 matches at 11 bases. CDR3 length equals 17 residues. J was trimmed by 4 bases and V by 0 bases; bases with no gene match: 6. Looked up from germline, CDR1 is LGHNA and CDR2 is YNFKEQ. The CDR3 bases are TGTGCCAGCAGCCAAGAGTATGATAGCGGGGGGGCAGATACGCAGTATTTT. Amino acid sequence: CASSQEYDSGGADTQYF.

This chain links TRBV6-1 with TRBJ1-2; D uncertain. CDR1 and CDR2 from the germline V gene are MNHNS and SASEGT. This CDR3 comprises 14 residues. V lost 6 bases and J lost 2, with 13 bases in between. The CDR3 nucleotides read TGTGCCAGCAGCCAAAGGGAGGGAAACTATGGCTACACCTTC. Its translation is CASSQREGNYGYTF.

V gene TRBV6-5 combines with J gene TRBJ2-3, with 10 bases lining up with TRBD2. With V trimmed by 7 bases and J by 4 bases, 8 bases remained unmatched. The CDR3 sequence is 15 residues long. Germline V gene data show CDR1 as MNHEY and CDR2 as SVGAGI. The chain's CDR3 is CASTRSGGAADTQYF. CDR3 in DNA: TGTGCCAGCACCAGAAGCGGGGGGGCCGCAGATACGCAGTATTTT.

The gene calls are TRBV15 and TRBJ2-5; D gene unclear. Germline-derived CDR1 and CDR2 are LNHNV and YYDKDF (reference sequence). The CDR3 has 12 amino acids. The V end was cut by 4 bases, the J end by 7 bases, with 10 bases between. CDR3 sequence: CATSTPVGTQYF. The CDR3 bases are TGTGCCACCAGCACCCCAGTGGGGACCCAGTACTTC. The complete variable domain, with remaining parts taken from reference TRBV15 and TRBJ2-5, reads DAMVIQNPRYQVTQFGKPVTLSCSQTLNHNVMYWYQQKSSQAPKLLFHYYDKDFNNEADTPDNFQSRRPNTSFCFLDIRSPGLGDTAMYLCATSTPVGTQYFGPGTRLLVL.

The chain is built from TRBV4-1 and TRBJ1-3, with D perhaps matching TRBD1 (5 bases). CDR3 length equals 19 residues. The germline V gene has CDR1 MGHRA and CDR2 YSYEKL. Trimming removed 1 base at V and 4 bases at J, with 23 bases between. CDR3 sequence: CASSQVLGARTLIGNTIYF. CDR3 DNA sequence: TGCGCCAGCAGCCAAGTACTCGGGGCAAGAACCCTTATCGGAAACACCATATATTTT.

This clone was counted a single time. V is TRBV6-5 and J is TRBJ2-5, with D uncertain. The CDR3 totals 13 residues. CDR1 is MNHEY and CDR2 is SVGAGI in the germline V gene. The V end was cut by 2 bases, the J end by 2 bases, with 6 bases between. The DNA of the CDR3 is TGTGCCAGCAGTTACGCGCAGCAAGAGACCCAGTACTTC. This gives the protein CASSYAQQETQYF.

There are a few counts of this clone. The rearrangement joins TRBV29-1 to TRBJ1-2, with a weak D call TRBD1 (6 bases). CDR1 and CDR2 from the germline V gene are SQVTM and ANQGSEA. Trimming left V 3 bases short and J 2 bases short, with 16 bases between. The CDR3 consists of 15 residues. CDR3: CSVDPGTTTNYGYTF. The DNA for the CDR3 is TGCAGCGTTGACCCCGGGACAACCACCAACTATGGCTACACCTTC.

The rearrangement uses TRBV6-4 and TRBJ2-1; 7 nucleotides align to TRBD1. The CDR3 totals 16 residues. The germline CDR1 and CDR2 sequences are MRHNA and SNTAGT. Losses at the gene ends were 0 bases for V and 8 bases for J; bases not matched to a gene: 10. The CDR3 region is CASSDSRYTQGDEQFF. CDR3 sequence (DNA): TGTGCCAGCAGTGACTCGAGGTACACCCAGGGGGATGAGCAGTTCTTC.

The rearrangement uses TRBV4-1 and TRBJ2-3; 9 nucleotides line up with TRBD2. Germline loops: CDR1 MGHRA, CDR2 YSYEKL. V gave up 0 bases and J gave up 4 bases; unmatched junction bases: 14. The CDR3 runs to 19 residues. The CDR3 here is CASSQDMGGGRVAADTQYF. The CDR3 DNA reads TGCGCCAGCAGCCAAGATATGGGCGGCGGGAGGGTCGCGGCAGATACGCAGTATTTT.